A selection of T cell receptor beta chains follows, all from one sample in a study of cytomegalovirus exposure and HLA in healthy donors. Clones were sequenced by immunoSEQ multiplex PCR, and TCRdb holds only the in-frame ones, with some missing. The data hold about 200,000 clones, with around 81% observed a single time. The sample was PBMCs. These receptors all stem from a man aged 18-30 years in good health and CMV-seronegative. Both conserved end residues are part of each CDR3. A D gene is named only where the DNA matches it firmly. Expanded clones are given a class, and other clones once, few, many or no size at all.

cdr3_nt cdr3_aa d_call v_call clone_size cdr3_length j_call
TGTGCTAGTGGTTCCAGCCCGAGGGGGTCCGTCGAGCAGTACTTC CASGSSPRGSVEQYF - TRBV12-5 - 15 TRBJ2-7
TGTGCCTGGAGTGTACCCAGGGGATACACCGGGGAGCTGTTTTTT CAWSVPRGYTGELFF - TRBV30 few 15 TRBJ2-2
TGTGCCAGCAGTTTATACCCCCCTTGGGCGGTGGGGCACGAGCAGTACTTC CASSLYPPWAVGHEQYF - TRBV27 - 17 TRBJ2-7
TGTGCCTGGAGGGCATTGGGGACAAAAACTGAAGCTTTCTTT CAWRALGTKTEAFF - TRBV30 - 14 TRBJ1-1
TGTGCCAGCAGTAACTTTCCGAGCGCGAATGAGCAGTTCTTC CASSNFPSANEQFF - TRBV6-1 - 14 TRBJ2-1
TGCGCCAGCAGCCAAGGCCCCAGGGGCTATAGCAATCAGCCCCAGCATTTT CASSQGPRGYSNQPQHF - TRBV4-3 - 17 TRBJ1-5
TGTGCCAGCAGCTTGTGGGGACAGGGGCCCTATGGCTACACCTTC CASSLWGQGPYGYTF TRBD1 TRBV7-2 - 15 TRBJ1-2
TGTGCCAGCAGTGATGGGGGGTTGGGGGAAGGTACGCAGTATTTT CASSDGGLGEGTQYF - TRBV2 - 15 TRBJ2-3
TGTGCCAGCAGTCACAGGGAATATCAGAATGAGCAGTTCTTC CASSHREYQNEQFF - TRBV27 - 14 TRBJ2-1
TGTGCCAGCAGCCCGCGGCAGGGGGCCGGGTACGAGCAGTACTTC CASSPRQGAGYEQYF TRBD1 TRBV5-8 few 15 TRBJ2-7
TGTGCCAGCAGTTCGGGACTAGGATATGGCGGGGAGCTGTTTTTT CASSSGLGYGGELFF TRBD2 TRBV25-1 - 15 TRBJ2-2
TGTGCCAGCAGTCGTAGAGGGAACCAAGAGACCCAGTACTTC CASSRRGNQETQYF - TRBV7-2 - 14 TRBJ2-5
TGTGCCAGCAGTGAACTTCTCCCGCAAGAGACCCAGTACTTC CASSELLPQETQYF - TRBV2 - 14 TRBJ2-5
TGTGCCAGCAGCCCCCCGGGACAGGGAGGAGAGACCCAGTACTTC CASSPPGQGGETQYF TRBD1 TRBV5-4 - 15 TRBJ2-5
TGTGCCAGCAGCTTCGGACAGGGGTCCTACGAGCAGTACTTC CASSFGQGSYEQYF TRBD1 TRBV9 - 14 TRBJ2-7
TGTGCCACCAGCAGGGGGGGGGCGGCTTGGCAAGAGACCCAGTACTTC CATSRGGAAWQETQYF - TRBV15 - 16 TRBJ2-5
TGCGCCAGCAGTCAAAGCGAGTGGGGAGCGAAACACCTCTACGAGCAGTACTTC CASSQSEWGAKHLYEQYF - TRBV23-1 - 18 TRBJ2-7
TGTGCCAGCAGTTTGACGAGGAGGCCCCAGTACTTC CASSLTRRPQYF - TRBV28 - 12 TRBJ2-5
TGTGCCAGCAGGTCCTGGGACAGGGGTCCCTTCACCGGGGAGCTGTTTTTT CASRSWDRGPFTGELFF TRBD1 TRBV5-8 - 17 TRBJ2-2
TGTGCCAGCAGCCTGGGACTAGCGGGGGGTGAGCAGTTCTTC CASSLGLAGGEQFF TRBD2 TRBV9 once 14 TRBJ2-1
TGTGCCAGCTCATTACGACAGGGGTCCACCACAGATACGCAGTATTTT CASSLRQGSTTDTQYF TRBD1 TRBV18 - 16 TRBJ2-3
TGCGCCAGCAGCTTGGGACTAGCGGGCCAAGATGGGAATGAGCAGTTCTTC CASSLGLAGQDGNEQFF TRBD2 TRBV5-1 - 17 TRBJ2-1
TGTGCCAGCAGCCCGAATACAGGGGGCAATCAGCCCCAGCATTTT CASSPNTGGNQPQHF TRBD1 TRBV7-8 few 15 TRBJ1-5
TGTGCCAGCAGTCAGCTAGCGGGGGTCACAGATACGCAGTATTTT CASSQLAGVTDTQYF TRBD2 TRBV5-5 - 15 TRBJ2-3
TGTGCCAGCAGCTTGGGGGGCGGTGTGGCCACCGGGGAGCTGTTTTTT CASSLGGGVATGELFF - TRBV5-4 - 16 TRBJ2-2
TGTGCCAGCAGTGCGGCGTTAGCGGGCTACGAGCAGTACTTC CASSAALAGYEQYF TRBD2 TRBV6-1 few 14 TRBJ2-7
TGTGCCAGCAGCTTAGCCCCTAGCGGGAGCGGCTACAATGAGCAGTTCTTC CASSLAPSGSGYNEQFF TRBD2 TRBV7-9 - 17 TRBJ2-1
TGTGCCAGCAGCCGGGACAACAATGAGCAGTTCTTC CASSRDNNEQFF - TRBV6-6 - 12 TRBJ2-1
TGTGCCAGCAGTCTAGGAAACACCGGGGAGCTGTTTTTT CASSLGNTGELFF - TRBV28 - 13 TRBJ2-2
TGTGCCAGCAGCCCAGCGGGTTCGCAAGAGACCCAGTACTTC CASSPAGSQETQYF - TRBV6-6 - 14 TRBJ2-5
TGCGCCAGCACCGAGGGAGGAGACCAATACTATGGCTACACCTTC CASTEGGDQYYGYTF - TRBV5-1 - 15 TRBJ1-2